This T cell receptor (beta chain) derives from a study of blood T cell repertoires in COVID-19. As originally analysed: Reference gene primer amplification gave estimated nucleated cell counts. Profiled with immunoSEQ multiplex PCR; TCRdb holds only in-frame clones, not every one. Clone size and V and J calls were adopted from that table, with D and trimming inferred from the DNA. The table includes around 320,000 clones, roughly 89% detected once. The V segment lost 2 bases and the J segment 1 base; nucleotides outside the gene matches: 6. Germline CDR1 MNHEY, CDR2 SMNVEV (reference sequence). There are 16 residues in the CDR3. The cohort comprised adults aged roughly 18 to 95 years residing in approximately 25 US areas.

The sequence was collected from a woman between 18 and 29 years old with acute COVID-19. The V call is TRBV27, the J call TRBJ2-5; TRBD2 matches at 8 bases. The sample was PBMCs or T cells enriched from blood (not recorded which). For the CDR3, the DNA is TGTGCCAGCAGTTTAGTGGCGGGAGGCTTCCAAGAGACCCAGTACTTC. Protein product: CASSLVAGGFQETQYF.